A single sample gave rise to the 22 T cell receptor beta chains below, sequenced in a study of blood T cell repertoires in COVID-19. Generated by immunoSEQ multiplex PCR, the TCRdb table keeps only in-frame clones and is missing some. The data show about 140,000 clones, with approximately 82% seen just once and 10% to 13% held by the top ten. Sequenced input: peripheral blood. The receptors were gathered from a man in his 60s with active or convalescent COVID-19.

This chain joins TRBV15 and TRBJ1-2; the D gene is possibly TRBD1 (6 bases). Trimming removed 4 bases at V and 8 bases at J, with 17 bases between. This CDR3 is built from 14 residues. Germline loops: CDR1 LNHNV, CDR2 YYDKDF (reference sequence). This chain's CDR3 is CATSTTQRGGGYTF. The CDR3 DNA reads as TGTGCCACCAGCACGACTCAAAGGGGGGGAGGCTACACCTTC. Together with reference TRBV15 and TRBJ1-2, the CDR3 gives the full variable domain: DAMVIQNPRYQVTQFGKPVTLSCSQTLNHNVMYWYQQKSSQAPKLLFHYYDKDFNNEADTPDNFQSRRPNTSFCFLDIRSPGLGDTAMYLCATSTTQRGGGYTFGSGTRLTVV.

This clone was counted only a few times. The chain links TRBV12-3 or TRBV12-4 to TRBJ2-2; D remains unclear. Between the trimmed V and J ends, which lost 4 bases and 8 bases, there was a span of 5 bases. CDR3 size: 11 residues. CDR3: CASSWPGELFF. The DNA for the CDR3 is TGTGCCAGCAGTTGGCCTGGGGAGCTGTTTTTT.

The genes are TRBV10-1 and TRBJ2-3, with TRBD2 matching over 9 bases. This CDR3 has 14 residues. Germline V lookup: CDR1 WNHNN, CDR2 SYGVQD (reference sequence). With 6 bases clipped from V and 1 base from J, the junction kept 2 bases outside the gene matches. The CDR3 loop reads CASSRTSGTDTQYF. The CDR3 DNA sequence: TGCGCCAGCAGCCGGACTAGCGGCACAGATACGCAGTATTTT.

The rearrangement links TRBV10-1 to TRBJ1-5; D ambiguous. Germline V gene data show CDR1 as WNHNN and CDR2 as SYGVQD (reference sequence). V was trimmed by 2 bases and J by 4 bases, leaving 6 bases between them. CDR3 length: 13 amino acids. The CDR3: CASSEVGNQPQHF. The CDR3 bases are TGCGCCAGCAGTGAGGTCGGGAATCAGCCCCAGCATTTT.

CDR3 coding DNA: TGTGCCAGCATGAAACCGGGACAGGGTGATGAAAAACTGTTTTTT. It yields the protein CASMKPGQGDEKLFF. V is TRBV6-5 and J is TRBJ1-4; 9 bases line up with TRBD1. The CDR3 spans 15 residues. Germline CDR1 is MNHEY and CDR2 is SVGAGI. The junction had 9 bases not matched to a gene; V was cut back by 7 bases and J by 6 bases.

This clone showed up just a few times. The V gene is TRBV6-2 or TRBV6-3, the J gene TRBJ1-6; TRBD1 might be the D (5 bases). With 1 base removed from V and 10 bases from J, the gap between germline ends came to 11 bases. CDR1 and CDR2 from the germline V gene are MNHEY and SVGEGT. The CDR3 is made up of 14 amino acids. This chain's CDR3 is CASSYLGQGSPLHF. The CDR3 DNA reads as TGTGCCAGCAGTTACTTGGGGCAAGGATCACCCCTCCACTTT.

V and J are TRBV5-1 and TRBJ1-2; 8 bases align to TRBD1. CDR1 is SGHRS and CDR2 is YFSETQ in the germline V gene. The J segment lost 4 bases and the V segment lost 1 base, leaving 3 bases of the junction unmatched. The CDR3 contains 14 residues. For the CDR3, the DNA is TGCGCCAGCAGCTTGACCACAGGGGGCTATGGCTACACCTTC. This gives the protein CASSLTTGGYGYTF.

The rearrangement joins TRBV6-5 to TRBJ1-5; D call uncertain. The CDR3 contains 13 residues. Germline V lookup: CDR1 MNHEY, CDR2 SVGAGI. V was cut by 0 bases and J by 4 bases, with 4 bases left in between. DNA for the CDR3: TGTGCCAGCAGTTACTCGCGAAATCAGCCCCAGCATTTT. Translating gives CASSYSRNQPQHF.

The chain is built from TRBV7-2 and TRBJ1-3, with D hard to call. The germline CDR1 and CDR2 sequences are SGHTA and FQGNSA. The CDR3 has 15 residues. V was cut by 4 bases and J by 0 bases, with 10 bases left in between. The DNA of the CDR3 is TGTGCCAGCAGCTACACCACCACCTCTGGAAACACCATATATTTT. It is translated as CASSYTTTSGNTIYF.

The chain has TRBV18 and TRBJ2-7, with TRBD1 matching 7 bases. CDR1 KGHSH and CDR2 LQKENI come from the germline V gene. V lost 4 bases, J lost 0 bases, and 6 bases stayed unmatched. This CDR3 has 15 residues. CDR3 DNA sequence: TGTGCCAGCTCACAAGCAGGGGGTAGCTCCTACGAGCAGTACGTC. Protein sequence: CASSQAGGSSYEQYV.

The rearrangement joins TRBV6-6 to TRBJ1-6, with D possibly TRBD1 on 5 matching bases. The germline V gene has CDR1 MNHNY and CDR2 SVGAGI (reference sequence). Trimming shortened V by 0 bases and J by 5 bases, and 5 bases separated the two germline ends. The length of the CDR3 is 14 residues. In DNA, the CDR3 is TGTGCCAGCAGTTACTCAGGGGATAATTCACCCCTCCACTTT. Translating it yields CASSYSGDNSPLHF.

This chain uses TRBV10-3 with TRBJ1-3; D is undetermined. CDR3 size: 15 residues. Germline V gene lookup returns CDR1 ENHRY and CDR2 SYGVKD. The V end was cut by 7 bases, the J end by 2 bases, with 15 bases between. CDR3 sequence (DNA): TGTGCCATCAAGGAGGACCCGGCCACTGGAAACACCATATATTTT. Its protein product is CAIKEDPATGNTIYF.

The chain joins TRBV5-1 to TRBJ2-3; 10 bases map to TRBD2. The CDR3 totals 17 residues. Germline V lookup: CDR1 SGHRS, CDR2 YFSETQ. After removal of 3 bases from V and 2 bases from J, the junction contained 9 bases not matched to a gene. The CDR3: CASSSTGTSALTDTQYF. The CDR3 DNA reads TGCGCCAGCAGCTCGACCGGGACTAGCGCGCTCACAGATACGCAGTATTTT.

In nucleotides, the CDR3 is TGTGCCAGTACTGCGAGAATTAATCAGCCCCAGCATTTT. Its protein product is CASTARINQPQHF. The chain couples TRBV19 to TRBJ1-5; D remains unclear. Germline CDR1 and CDR2: LNHDA and SQIVND (reference sequence). The ends were cut back, 7 bases at V and 4 bases at J, with 11 bases in the middle. The CDR3 runs 13 residues.

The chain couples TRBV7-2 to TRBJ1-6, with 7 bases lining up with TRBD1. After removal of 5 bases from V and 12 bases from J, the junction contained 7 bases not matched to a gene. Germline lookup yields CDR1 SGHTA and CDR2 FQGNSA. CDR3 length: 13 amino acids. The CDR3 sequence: CASSPDRVQPLHF. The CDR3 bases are TGTGCCAGCAGCCCTGACAGGGTCCAACCCCTCCACTTT.

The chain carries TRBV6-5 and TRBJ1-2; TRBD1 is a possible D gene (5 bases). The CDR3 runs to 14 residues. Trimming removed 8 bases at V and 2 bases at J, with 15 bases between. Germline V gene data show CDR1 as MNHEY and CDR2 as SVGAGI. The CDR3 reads CASDTTRENYGYTF. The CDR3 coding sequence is TGTGCCAGCGACACTACCAGGGAAAACTATGGCTACACCTTC.

CDR3 sequence (DNA): TGCGCCAGCAGCTGGGGGCAGGTCTATGGCTACACCTTC. Amino acid sequence: CASSWGQVYGYTF. The chain recombines TRBV5-1 with TRBJ1-2, with D maybe TRBD1 (6 bases). This CDR3 is 13 amino acids long. Germline V gives CDR1 SGHRS, CDR2 YFSETQ. The V gene lost 3 bases and the J gene lost 4 bases, with 10 bases spanning the gap. Variable domain in full (rest from reference TRBV5-1 and TRBJ1-2): KAGVTQTPRYLIKTRGQQVTLSCSPISGHRSVSWYQQTPGQGLQFLFEYFSETQRNKGNFPGRFSGRQFSNSRSEMNVSTLELGDSALYLCASSWGQVYGYTFGSGTRLTVV.

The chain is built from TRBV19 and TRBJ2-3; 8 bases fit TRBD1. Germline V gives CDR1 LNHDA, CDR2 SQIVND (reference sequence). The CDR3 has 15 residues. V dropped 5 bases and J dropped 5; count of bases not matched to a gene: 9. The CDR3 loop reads CASSVPTGELDTQYF. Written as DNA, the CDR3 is TGTGCCAGTAGTGTCCCGACAGGGGAACTAGATACGCAGTATTTT.

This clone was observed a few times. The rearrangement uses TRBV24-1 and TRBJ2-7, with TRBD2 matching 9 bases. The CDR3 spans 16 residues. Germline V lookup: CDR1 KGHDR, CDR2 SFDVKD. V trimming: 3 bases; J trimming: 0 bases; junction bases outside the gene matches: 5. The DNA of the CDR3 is TGTGCCACCAGTGATCCCAGCGGGGGGAGCTCCTACGAGCAGTACTTC. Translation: CATSDPSGGSSYEQYF.

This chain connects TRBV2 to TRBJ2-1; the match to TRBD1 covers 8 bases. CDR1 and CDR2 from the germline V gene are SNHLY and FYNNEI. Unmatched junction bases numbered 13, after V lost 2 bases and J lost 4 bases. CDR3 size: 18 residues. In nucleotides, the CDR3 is TGTGCCAGCAGTGAATCTCCCGGACAGGGCCTTCTGTACAATGAGCAGTTCTTC. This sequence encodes CASSESPGQGLLYNEQFF. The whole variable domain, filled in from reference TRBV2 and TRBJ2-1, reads EPEVTQTPSHQVTQMGQEVILRCVPISNHLYFYWYRQILGQKVEFLVSFYNNEISEKSEIFDDQFSVERPDGSNFTLKIRSTKLEDSAMYFCASSESPGQGLLYNEQFFGPGTRLTVL.

The CDR3 loop reads CASSLSMNTEAFF. For the CDR3, the DNA is TGTGCCAGCAGTTTGTCCATGAACACTGAAGCTTTCTTT. The chain recombines TRBV27 with TRBJ1-1; D remains ambiguous. Germline CDR1 MNHEY, CDR2 SMNVEV (reference sequence). The CDR3 totals 13 residues. Trimming pared 3 bases from V and 0 bases from J, leaving 5 bases between.

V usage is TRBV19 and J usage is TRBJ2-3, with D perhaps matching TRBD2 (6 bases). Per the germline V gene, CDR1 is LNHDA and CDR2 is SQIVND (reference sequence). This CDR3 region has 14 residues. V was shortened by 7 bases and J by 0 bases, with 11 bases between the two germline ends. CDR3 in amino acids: CASTQRASTDTQYF. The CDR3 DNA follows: TGTGCCAGTACCCAGCGGGCTAGCACAGATACGCAGTATTTT.